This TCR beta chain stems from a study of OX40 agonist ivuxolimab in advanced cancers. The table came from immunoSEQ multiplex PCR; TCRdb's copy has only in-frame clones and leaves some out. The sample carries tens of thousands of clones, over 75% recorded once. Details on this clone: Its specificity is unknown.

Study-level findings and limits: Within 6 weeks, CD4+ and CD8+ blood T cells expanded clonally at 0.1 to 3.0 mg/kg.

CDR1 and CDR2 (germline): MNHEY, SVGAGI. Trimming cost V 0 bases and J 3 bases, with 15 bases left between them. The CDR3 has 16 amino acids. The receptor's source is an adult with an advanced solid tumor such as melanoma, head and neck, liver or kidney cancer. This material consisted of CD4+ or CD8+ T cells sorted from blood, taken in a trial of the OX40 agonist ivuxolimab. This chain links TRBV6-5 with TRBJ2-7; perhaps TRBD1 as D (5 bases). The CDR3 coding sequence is TGTGCCAGCAGTTACTCGTCAGGGTTTAATTTCTACGAGCAGTACTTC. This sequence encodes CASSYSSGFNFYEQYF.